The 29 T cell receptor beta chains below were found in one sample sequenced in a study of T cell repertoires in cytomegalovirus infection (dated by TCRdb to about 2019). The instrument given in TCRdb is Illumina HiSeq 1500. Clones were called with MiXCR by TCRdb after fastp trimmed the public reads at Q25, and only in-frame beta chains were retained. All rows with the same CDR3 protein become a single entry with the most common DNA and genes. The sample profile shows 310,000 or so distinct CDR3 sequences; around 25% of them were found once. The ten largest clonotypes hold 10% to 15% of the sample. The sample's treatment or condition label is to be understood as: in vitro stimulation with specific CMV peptide epitopes to enrich CMV-specific T cells. These TCRs' antigens remain unknown. The source was cultured PBMCs, collected from culture after CMV antigen stimulation. The source of these receptors is a human donor in good health (CMV status not recorded). Some clones in this sample may be carry-over from other donors' samples.

V and J are TRBV9 and TRBJ2-7, with TRBD2 identical over 7 bases. The V segment lost 2 bases and the J segment 0 bases; nucleotides outside the gene matches: 5. CDR3 size: 15 residues. Germline CDR1 reads SGDLS; CDR2 reads YYNGEE. The CDR3 protein is CASSVESGDSYEQYF. Written as DNA, the CDR3 is TGTGCCAGCAGCGTGGAAAGCGGGGACTCCTACGAGCAGTACTTC.

This clonotype was seen at least ten times. This chain links TRBV6-1 with TRBJ1-1; 8 bases agree with TRBD1. The CDR3 loop spans 14 amino acids. The germline V gene has CDR1 MNHNS and CDR2 SASEGT. The ends lost 5 bases at V and 5 bases at J; junction bases unmatched: 7. CDR3 nucleotides: TGTGCCAGCAGTTATCACAGGGGGAGAACTGAAGCTTTCTTT. Translated, it gives CASSYHRGRTEAFF.

The genes are TRBV27 and TRBJ2-1; D uncertain. The germline gives CDR1 MNHEY, CDR2 SMNVEV (reference sequence). The CDR3 is made up of 13 amino acids. V was trimmed by 2 bases and J by 6 bases, leaving 8 bases between them. For the CDR3, the DNA is TGTGCCAGCAGTTTAACCTATTTCAATGAGCAGTTCTTC. It codes for CASSLTYFNEQFF.

The chain is built from TRBV4-3 and TRBJ1-3; no clear D. The ends were cut back, 1 base at V and 2 bases at J, with 12 bases in the middle. The germline CDR1 and CDR2 sequences are LGHNA and YSLEER. CDR3 size: 16 residues. CDR3 in amino acids: CASSQATGSAGNTIYF. CDR3 coding DNA: TGCGCCAGCAGCCAAGCGACCGGGAGTGCTGGAAACACCATATATTTT.

This clonotype was seen a few times. The chain recombines TRBV7-9 with TRBJ2-2; D is undetermined. The CDR3 loop spans 15 amino acids. Trimming removed 1 base from V and 6 bases from J, with 12 bases in between. Per germline, CDR1 SEHNR and CDR2 FQNEAQ (reference sequence). In DNA, the CDR3 is TGTGCCAGCAGCTTAGTGCAAGGGCACGCCGGGGAGCTGTTTTTT. It is translated as CASSLVQGHAGELFF.

Ten or more counts support this clonotype. The chain joins TRBV27 to TRBJ1-2; D gene unclear. V lost 0 bases and J 4 bases, leaving 15 bases between the germline ends. There are 16 residues in the CDR3. Per the germline V gene, CDR1 is MNHEY and CDR2 is SMNVEV (reference sequence). CDR3 coding DNA: TGTGCCAGCAGTTTATCGCGAGGACGGATCTTCTATGGCTACACCTTC. It yields the protein CASSLSRGRIFYGYTF.

The chain is built from TRBV10-3 and TRBJ2-3, with 8 bases aligning to TRBD1. Trimming took 0 bases from V and 7 from J; bases not matched to a gene: 3. CDR1 is ENHRY, CDR2 SYGVKD, per germline. This CDR3 is 14 amino acids long. The DNA for the CDR3 is TGTGCCATCAGTGAGTCGACAGGGGTGAATACGCAGTATTTT. Encoded protein: CAISESTGVNTQYF.

The rearrangement uses TRBV29-1 and TRBJ1-2; unclear D gene. CDR3 length equals 11 residues. The V gene's germline CDR1 is SQVTM and CDR2 ANQGSEA. Deletions cut 5 bases from V and 8 bases from J, with 12 bases between. This CDR3 reads CSVPSHLGYTF. CDR3 DNA sequence: TGCAGCGTTCCATCTCACTTAGGCTACACCTTC.

In its sample, this clonotype was seen a few times. V gene TRBV10-3 combines with J gene TRBJ1-2; D unclear. From germline, CDR1 is ENHRY and CDR2 SYGVKD. With 7 bases removed from V and 2 bases from J, the gap between germline ends came to 14 bases. The CDR3 loop spans 14 amino acids. CDR3 in DNA: TGTGCCATCAAGGACCCCGGGAAGAACTATGGCTACACCTTC. Translated, it gives CAIKDPGKNYGYTF.

CDR3 protein: CASSQLAGGINEQFF. CDR3 in DNA: TGTGCCAGCAGCCAACTAGCGGGAGGTATCAATGAGCAGTTCTTC. V usage is TRBV14 and J usage is TRBJ2-1, with 11 positions matching TRBD2. This CDR3 region has 15 residues. Unmatched junction bases numbered 3, after V lost 2 bases and J lost 6 bases. CDR1 is SGHDN, CDR2 FVKESK, per germline.

V and J are TRBV3-1 and TRBJ2-5, with D tentatively TRBD1 (7 bases). Germline V gene data show CDR1 as LGHDT and CDR2 as YNNKEL (reference sequence). The CDR3 sequence is 16 residues long. The V end lost 2 bases, the J end lost 1 base, and 14 bases lay between the germline ends. This CDR3 reads CASSQRGDRPQETQYF. The CDR3 coding sequence is TGTGCCAGCAGCCAAAGGGGGGACAGACCCCAAGAGACCCAGTACTTC.

This rearrangement joins TRBV5-6 to TRBJ2-1; D ambiguous. CDR1 is SGHDT and CDR2 is YYEEEE in the germline V gene. This CDR3 has 14 residues. V was pared by 0 bases and J by 3 bases, with 7 bases between. CDR3 amino acids: CASSLVDRYNEQFF. The CDR3 DNA sequence: TGTGCCAGCAGCTTGGTTGACCGCTACAATGAGCAGTTCTTC.

The chain uses TRBV7-2 and TRBJ2-5; 8 nucleotides line up with TRBD2. This CDR3 comprises 13 residues. V lost 1 base to trimming and J lost 14 bases; unmatched junction nucleotides: 9. Per germline, CDR1 SGHTA and CDR2 FQGNSA. As DNA, the CDR3 is TGTGCCAGCAGCTTAGATATCGGGAGGGCCATATACTTC. Amino acids: CASSLDIGRAIYF.

The rearrangement uses TRBV10-3 and TRBJ2-2; D ambiguous. The germline V gene has CDR1 ENHRY and CDR2 SYGVKD. The CDR3 spans 14 residues. Trimming removed 6 bases at V and 0 bases at J, with 8 bases between. In DNA form, the CDR3 reads TGTGCCATCAGATCGAGCGCGAACACCGGGGAGCTGTTTTTT. Amino acids: CAIRSSANTGELFF.

Many counts were recorded for this clonotype. This chain connects TRBV7-2 to TRBJ1-1; no clear D. CDR1 SGHTA and CDR2 FQGNSA come from the germline V gene. There are 13 residues in the CDR3. The V gene lost 5 bases and the J gene lost 6 bases, with 13 bases spanning the gap. CDR3 loop: CASSPRTGPEAFF. The CDR3 bases are TGTGCCAGCAGCCCACGCACTGGACCTGAAGCTTTCTTT.

V is TRBV12-5 and J is TRBJ1-1, with 9 bases that match TRBD1. The J segment lost 5 bases and the V segment lost 5 bases, leaving 3 bases of the junction unmatched. Germline V gives CDR1 LGHNT, CDR2 FRNRAP. The CDR3 is made up of 13 amino acids. CDR3 DNA: TGTGCTAGTGGTCAGGACAGGGGAACTGAAGCTTTCTTT. It is translated as CASGQDRGTEAFF.

This clonotype was picked up a small number of times. The chain uses TRBV12-5 and TRBJ1-2; 7 bases match TRBD1. Germline V gives CDR1 LGHNT, CDR2 FRNRAP. The CDR3 totals 16 residues. The J segment lost 1 base and the V segment lost 0 bases, leaving 5 bases of the junction unmatched. CDR3 bases: TGTGCTAGTGGTTTGGTACAGGGGCACTTTAACTATGGCTACACCTTC. Translating it yields CASGLVQGHFNYGYTF.

The sample holds a few counts of this clonotype. The rearrangement joins TRBV6-5 to TRBJ1-6; D gene ambiguous. This CDR3 comprises 16 residues. Germline V gene sequence: CDR1 MNHEY, CDR2 SVGAGI. Trimming pared 6 bases from V and 0 bases from J, leaving 12 bases between. The CDR3: CASRIGRSSYNSPLHF. The CDR3 DNA sequence: TGTGCCAGCAGAATAGGACGGAGCTCCTATAATTCACCCCTCCACTTT.

This sequence joins TRBV12-3 or TRBV12-4 and TRBJ2-7; 7 positions match TRBD1. CDR3 length: 14 amino acids. V lost 3 bases, J lost 3 bases, and 5 bases stayed unmatched. CDR3 bases: TGTGCCAGCAGTTTCAGGGCAGGGGGCTACGAGCAGTACTTC. Encoded protein: CASSFRAGGYEQYF.

At least ten counts were recorded for this clonotype. The V call is TRBV7-2, the J call TRBJ2-3; 10 nucleotides line up with TRBD2. The CDR3 extends over 15 amino acids. Germline V CDR1 and CDR2: SGHTA, FQGNSA. J gave up 0 bases and V 5 bases, and 2 bases lay outside the gene matches. CDR3 nucleotides: TGTGCCAGCAGCCGTAGCGGGAGGAGCACAGATACGCAGTATTTT. It specifies CASSRSGRSTDTQYF.

This clonotype was detected many times. The chain joins TRBV6-4 to TRBJ2-3; unclear D gene. The ends were cut back, 6 bases at V and 0 bases at J, with 10 bases in the middle. Germline CDR1 MRHNA, CDR2 SNTAGT. This CDR3 is built from 14 residues. The CDR3 spells CASRRTSSTDTQYF. The CDR3 region has the DNA TGTGCCAGCAGACGAACCTCTAGCACAGATACGCAGTATTTT.

The rearrangement uses TRBV27 and TRBJ2-1; 7 bases match TRBD1. CDR1 and CDR2 from the germline V gene are MNHEY and SMNVEV (reference sequence). V trimming: 8 bases; J trimming: 8 bases; junction bases outside the gene matches: 15. CDR3 size: 15 residues. The CDR3 DNA follows: TGTGCCAGCCGGGTTCCCAGGGACAGTTCCCATGAGCAGTTCTTC. Translating gives CASRVPRDSSHEQFF.

There are a few counts of this clonotype. The chain recombines TRBV7-8 with TRBJ2-3; 11 positions match TRBD1. V lost 3 bases and J lost 4; bases outside the gene matches: 9. In germline, CDR1 is SGHVS, CDR2 FQNEAQ. This CDR3 is 17 amino acids long. CDR3 protein: CASSFLPGQGGSDTQYF. The CDR3 nucleotides are TGTGCCAGCAGCTTCCTTCCGGGACAGGGGGGGTCAGATACGCAGTATTTT.

This clonotype has only a few counts. This chain links TRBV5-1 with TRBJ2-7; perhaps TRBD1 as D (6 bases). Germline V lookup: CDR1 SGHRS, CDR2 YFSETQ. Trimming removed 0 bases from V and 5 bases from J, with 24 bases in between. This CDR3 contains 18 residues. The DNA of the CDR3 is TGCGCCAGCAGCTTGGAGGGGGACCTAGCTATCGCCGCCAACGAGCAGTACTTC. This encodes CASSLEGDLAIAANEQYF.

This clonotype occurred many times. The V call is TRBV7-2, the J call TRBJ2-3, with D perhaps TRBD2 (5 bases). The germline V gene has CDR1 SGHTA and CDR2 FQGNSA. The CDR3 is 16 residues long. Trimming cost V 5 bases and J 3 bases, with 18 bases left between them. CDR3 protein: CASSQHTAPGTDTQYF. For the CDR3, the DNA is TGTGCCAGCAGCCAACACACCGCCCCGGGGACAGATACGCAGTATTTT. Complete variable domain (other parts from reference TRBV7-2 and TRBJ2-3): GAGVSQSPSNKVTEKGKDVELRCDPISGHTALYWYRQSLGQGLEFLIYFQGNSAPDKSGLPSDRFSAERTGGSVSTLTIQRTQQEDSAVYLCASSQHTAPGTDTQYFGPGTRLTVL.

This chain connects TRBV12-3 or TRBV12-4 to TRBJ2-4; D possibly corresponds to TRBD2 (6 bases). The V end was cut by 1 base, the J end by 0 bases, with 10 bases between. The CDR3 runs 16 residues. The CDR3 here is CASSLGDSLAKNIQYF. The CDR3, as DNA: TGTGCCAGCAGTTTAGGGGACTCATTAGCCAAAAACATTCAGTACTTC.

The CDR3 region has the DNA TGTGCTAGTGCTTACGCGACTAGCGGGAGTGGTAGCGAGCAGTACTTC. Protein: CASAYATSGSGSEQYF. This chain uses TRBV12-5 with TRBJ2-7; 12 positions agree with TRBD2. This CDR3 is 16 amino acids long. Germline V CDR1 and CDR2: LGHNT, FRNRAP. V dropped 7 bases and J dropped 6; count of bases not matched to a gene: 13.

The rearrangement joins TRBV7-2 to TRBJ2-3; 7 positions agree with TRBD1. Per the germline V gene, CDR1 is SGHTA and CDR2 is FQGNSA. This CDR3 contains 15 residues. J gave up 0 bases and V 2 bases, and 2 bases lay outside the gene matches. The CDR3 nucleotides read TGTGCCAGCAGCTTAAGGGGGCCTAGCACAGATACGCAGTATTTT. Translation gives CASSLRGPSTDTQYF.

This clonotype was recorded a few times. The rearrangement links TRBV6-1 to TRBJ2-5; D tentatively reads TRBD1 or TRBD2 (5 bases each). The CDR3 totals 16 residues. Germline assignment: CDR1 MNHNS and CDR2 SASEGT. V lost 6 bases and J lost 3, with 20 bases in between. The CDR3 DNA is TGTGCCAGCAGCACCGCCCTAGGACGAGGGGAAGAGACCCAGTACTTC. Translated: CASSTALGRGEETQYF.